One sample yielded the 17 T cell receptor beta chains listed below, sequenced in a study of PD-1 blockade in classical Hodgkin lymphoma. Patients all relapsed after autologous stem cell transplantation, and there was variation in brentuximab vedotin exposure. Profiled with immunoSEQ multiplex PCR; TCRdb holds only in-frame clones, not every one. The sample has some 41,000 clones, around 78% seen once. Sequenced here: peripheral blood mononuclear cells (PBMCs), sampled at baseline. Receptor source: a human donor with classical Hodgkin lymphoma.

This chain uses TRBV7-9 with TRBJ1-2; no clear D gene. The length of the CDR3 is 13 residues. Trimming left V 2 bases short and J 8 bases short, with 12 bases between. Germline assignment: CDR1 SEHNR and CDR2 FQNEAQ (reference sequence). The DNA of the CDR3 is TGTGCCAGCAGCTTACTCCCGGAGGCGGGCTACACCTTC. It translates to CASSLLPEAGYTF.

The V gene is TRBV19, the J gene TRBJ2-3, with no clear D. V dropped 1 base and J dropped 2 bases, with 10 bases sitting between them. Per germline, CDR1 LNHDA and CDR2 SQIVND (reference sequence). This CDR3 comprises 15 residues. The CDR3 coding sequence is TGTGCCAGTAGTATAGGAGACATCTCCACAGATACGCAGTATTTT. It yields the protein CASSIGDISTDTQYF. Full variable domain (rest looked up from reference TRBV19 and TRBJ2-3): DGGITQSPKYLFRKEGQNVTLSCEQNLNHDAMYWYRQDPGQGLRLIYYSQIVNDFQKGDIAEGYSVSREKKESFPLTVTSAQKNPTAFYLCASSIGDISTDTQYFGPGTRLTVL.

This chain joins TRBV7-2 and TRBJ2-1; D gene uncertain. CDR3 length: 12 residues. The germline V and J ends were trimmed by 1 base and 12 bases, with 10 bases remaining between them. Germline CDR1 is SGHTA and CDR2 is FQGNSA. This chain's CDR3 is CASSLESRRQFF. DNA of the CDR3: TGTGCCAGCAGCTTAGAATCTAGGAGGCAGTTCTTC.

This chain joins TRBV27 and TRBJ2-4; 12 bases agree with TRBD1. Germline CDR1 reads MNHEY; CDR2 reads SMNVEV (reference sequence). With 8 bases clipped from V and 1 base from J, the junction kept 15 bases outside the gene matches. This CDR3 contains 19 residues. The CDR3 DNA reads TGTGCCAGCGCAAAATCCGGGACAGGGGGCGCGAAGGCCAAAAACATTCAGTACTTC. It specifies CASAKSGTGGAKAKNIQYF.

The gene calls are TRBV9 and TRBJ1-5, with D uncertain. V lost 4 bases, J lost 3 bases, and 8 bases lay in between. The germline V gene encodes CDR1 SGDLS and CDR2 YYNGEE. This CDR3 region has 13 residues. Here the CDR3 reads CASSTDYNQPQHF. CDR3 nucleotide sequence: TGTGCCAGCAGCACAGATTACAATCAGCCCCAGCATTTT.

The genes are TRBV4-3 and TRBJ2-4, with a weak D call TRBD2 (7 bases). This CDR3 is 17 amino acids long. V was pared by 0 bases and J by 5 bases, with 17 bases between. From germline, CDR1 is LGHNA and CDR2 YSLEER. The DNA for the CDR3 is TGCGCCAGCAGCCAAGAGGGTTTTTCGGGGGGCGAAAACATTCAGTACTTC. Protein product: CASSQEGFSGGENIQYF.

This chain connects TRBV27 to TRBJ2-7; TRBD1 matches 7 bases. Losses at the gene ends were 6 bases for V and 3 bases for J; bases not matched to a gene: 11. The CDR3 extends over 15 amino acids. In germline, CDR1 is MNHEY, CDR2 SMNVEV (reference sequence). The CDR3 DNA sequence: TGTGCCAGCAGGACCTATTCGACAGGGAACTACGAGCAGTACTTC. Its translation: CASRTYSTGNYEQYF.

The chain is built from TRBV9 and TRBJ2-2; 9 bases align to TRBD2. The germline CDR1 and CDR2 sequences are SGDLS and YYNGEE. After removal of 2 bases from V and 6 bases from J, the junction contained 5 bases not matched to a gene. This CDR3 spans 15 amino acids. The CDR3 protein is CASSVGGRASGELFF. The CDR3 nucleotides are TGTGCCAGCAGCGTCGGCGGGAGGGCCTCCGGGGAGCTGTTTTTT.

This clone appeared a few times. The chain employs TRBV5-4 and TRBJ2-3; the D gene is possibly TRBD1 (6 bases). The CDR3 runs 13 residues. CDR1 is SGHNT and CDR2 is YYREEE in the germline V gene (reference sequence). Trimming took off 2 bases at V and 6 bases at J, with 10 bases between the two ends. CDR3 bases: TGTGCCAGCAGCTTACAGGGAGTGGATACGCAGTATTTT. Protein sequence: CASSLQGVDTQYF.

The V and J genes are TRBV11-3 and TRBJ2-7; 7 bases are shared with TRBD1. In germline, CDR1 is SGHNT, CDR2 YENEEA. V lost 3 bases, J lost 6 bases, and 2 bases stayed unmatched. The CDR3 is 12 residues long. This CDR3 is CASSFGQVEQYF. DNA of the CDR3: TGTGCCAGCAGCTTTGGACAGGTCGAGCAGTACTTC.

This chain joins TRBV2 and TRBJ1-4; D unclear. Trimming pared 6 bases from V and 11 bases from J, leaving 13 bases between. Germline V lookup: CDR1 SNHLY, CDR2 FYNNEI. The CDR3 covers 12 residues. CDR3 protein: CASRTVEWKLFF. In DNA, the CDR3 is TGTGCCAGCAGGACGGTGGAATGGAAACTGTTTTTT.

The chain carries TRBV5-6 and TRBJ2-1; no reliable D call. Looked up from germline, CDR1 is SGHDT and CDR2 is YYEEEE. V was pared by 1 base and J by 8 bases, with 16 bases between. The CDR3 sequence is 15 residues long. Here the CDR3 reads CASSLRDSPYDEQFF. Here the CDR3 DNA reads TGTGCCAGCAGCTTGAGGGATTCCCCTTACGATGAGCAGTTCTTC.

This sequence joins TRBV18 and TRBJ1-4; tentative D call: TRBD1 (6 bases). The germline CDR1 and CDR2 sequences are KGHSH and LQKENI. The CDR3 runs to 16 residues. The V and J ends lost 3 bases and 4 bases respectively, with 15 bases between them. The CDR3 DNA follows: TGTGCCAGCTCACCTTTCTCACAGGGCCTTAATGAAAAACTGTTTTTT. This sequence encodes CASSPFSQGLNEKLFF. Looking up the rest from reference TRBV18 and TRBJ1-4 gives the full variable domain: NAGVMQNPRHLVRRRGQEARLRCSPMKGHSHVYWYRQLPEEGLKFMVYLQKENIIDESGMPKERFSAEFPKEGPSILRIQQVVRGDSAAYFCASSPFSQGLNEKLFFGSGTQLSVL.

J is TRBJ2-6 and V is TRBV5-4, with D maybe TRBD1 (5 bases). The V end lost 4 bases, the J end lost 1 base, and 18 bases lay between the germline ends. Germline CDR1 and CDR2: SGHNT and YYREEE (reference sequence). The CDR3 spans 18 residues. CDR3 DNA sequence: TGTGCCAGCAGCCCATGGCCTGTCCAGGGATCTGGGGCCAACGTCCTGACTTTC. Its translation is CASSPWPVQGSGANVLTF.

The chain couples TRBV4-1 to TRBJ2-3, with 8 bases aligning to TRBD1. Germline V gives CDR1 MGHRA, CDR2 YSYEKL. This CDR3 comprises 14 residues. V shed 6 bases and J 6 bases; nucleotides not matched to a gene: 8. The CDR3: CASSWTGLTDTQYF. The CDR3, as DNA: TGCGCCAGCAGTTGGACAGGGTTAACCGATACGCAGTATTTT.

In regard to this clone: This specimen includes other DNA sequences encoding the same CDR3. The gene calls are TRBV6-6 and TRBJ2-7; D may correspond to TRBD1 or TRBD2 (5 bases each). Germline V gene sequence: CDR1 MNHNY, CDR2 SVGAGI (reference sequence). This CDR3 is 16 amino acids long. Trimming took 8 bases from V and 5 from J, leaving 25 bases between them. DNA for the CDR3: TGTGCCAGCCGGTTGGGGACCCTTCCCTGGGGGAACGAGCAGTACTTC. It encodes CASRLGTLPWGNEQYF.

The CDR3 sequence: CASSLAYGASSYNEQFF. CDR3 nucleotides: TGTGCCAGCAGCTTGGCCTATGGGGCGAGCTCCTACAATGAGCAGTTCTTC. The chain joins TRBV5-8 to TRBJ2-1; D may be TRBD1 (5 bases). Trimming shortened V by 0 bases and J by 0 bases, and 13 bases separated the two germline ends. The CDR3 extends over 17 amino acids. CDR1 SGHTS and CDR2 YDEGEE come from the germline V gene.